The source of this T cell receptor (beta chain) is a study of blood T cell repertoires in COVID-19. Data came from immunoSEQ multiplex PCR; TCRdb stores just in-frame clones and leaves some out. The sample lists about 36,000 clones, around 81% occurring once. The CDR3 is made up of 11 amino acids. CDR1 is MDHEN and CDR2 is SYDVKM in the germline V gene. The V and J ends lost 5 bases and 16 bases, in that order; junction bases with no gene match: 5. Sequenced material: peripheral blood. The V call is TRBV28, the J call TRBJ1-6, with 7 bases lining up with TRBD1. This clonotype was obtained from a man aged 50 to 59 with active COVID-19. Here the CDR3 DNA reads TGTGCCAGCAGTCCCGGACAGGATCTCCACTTT. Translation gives CASSPGQDLHF.